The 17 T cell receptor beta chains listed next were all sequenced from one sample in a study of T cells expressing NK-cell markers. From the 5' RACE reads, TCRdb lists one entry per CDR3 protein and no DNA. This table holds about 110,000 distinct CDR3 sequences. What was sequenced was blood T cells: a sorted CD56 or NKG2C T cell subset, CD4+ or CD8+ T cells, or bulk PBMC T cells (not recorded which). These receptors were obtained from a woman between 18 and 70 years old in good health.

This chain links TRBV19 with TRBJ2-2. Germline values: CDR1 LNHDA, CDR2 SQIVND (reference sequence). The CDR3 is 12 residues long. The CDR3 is CASSIGPGELFF.

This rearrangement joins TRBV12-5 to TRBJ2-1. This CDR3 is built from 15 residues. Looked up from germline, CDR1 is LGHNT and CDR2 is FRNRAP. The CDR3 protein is CASARIGQEYNEQFF.

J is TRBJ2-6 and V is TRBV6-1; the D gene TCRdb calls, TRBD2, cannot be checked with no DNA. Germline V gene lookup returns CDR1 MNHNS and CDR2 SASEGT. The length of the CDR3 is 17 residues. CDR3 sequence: CASSEVGMAGLANVLTF.

The CDR3: CASKETGGNEQFF. The V call is TRBV6-6, the J call TRBJ2-1; TCRdb's D call, TRBD1, is unchecked because there is no DNA. The CDR3 contains 13 residues. Germline CDR1 and CDR2: MNHNY and SVGAGI (reference sequence).

The CDR3 sequence: CASSDETGGPDTQYF. The chain has TRBV6-4 and TRBJ2-3; TCRdb picks TRBD1, but there is no DNA to check that call. Germline V gene data show CDR1 as MRHNA and CDR2 as SNTAGT. The CDR3 length is 15 residues.

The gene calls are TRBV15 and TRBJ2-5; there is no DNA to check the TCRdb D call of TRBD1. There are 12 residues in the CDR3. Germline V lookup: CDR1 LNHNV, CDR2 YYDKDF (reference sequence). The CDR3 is CATRDGEETQYF.

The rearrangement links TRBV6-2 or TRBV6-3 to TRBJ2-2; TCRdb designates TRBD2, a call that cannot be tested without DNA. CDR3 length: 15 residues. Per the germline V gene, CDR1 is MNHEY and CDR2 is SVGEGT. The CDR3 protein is CASSYSGGATGELFF.

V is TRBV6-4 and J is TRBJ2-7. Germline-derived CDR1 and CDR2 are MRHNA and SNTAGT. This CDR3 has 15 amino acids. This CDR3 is CASSAGILSSYEQYF.

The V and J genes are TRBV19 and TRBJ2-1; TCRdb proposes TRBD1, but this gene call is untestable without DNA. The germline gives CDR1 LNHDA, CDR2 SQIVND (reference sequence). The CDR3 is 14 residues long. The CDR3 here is CASRLGWGDNEQFF.

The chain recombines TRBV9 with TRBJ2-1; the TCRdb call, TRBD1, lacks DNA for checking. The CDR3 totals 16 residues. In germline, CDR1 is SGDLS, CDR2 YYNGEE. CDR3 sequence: CASSVGSGQGWDEQFF.

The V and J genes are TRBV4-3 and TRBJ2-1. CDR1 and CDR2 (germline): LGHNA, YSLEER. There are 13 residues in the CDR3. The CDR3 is CASSQSTSNEQFF.

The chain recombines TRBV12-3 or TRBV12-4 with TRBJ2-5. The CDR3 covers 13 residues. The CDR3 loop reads CASSYGKQETQYF.

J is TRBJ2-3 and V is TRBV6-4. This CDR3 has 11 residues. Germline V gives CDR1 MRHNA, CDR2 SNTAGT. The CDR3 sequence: CASRGADTQYF.

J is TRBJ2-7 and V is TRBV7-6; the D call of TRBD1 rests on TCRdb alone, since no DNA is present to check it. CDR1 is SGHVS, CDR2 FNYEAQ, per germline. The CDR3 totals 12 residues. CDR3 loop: CASSLWGREQYF.

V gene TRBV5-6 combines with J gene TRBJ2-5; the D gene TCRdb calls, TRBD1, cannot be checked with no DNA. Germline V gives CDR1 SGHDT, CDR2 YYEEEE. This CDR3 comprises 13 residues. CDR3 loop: CASSYRQHETQYF.

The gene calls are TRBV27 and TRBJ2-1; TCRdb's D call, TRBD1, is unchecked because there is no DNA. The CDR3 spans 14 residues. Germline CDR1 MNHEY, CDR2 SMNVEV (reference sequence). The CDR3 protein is CASSFDRNYNEQFF.

CDR3 protein: CASTTRQGAPNTGELFF. The rearrangement links TRBV27 to TRBJ2-2; TCRdb selects TRBD1, and the lack of DNA leaves this call unchecked. Germline V gene sequence: CDR1 MNHEY, CDR2 SMNVEV (reference sequence). This CDR3 is 17 amino acids long.